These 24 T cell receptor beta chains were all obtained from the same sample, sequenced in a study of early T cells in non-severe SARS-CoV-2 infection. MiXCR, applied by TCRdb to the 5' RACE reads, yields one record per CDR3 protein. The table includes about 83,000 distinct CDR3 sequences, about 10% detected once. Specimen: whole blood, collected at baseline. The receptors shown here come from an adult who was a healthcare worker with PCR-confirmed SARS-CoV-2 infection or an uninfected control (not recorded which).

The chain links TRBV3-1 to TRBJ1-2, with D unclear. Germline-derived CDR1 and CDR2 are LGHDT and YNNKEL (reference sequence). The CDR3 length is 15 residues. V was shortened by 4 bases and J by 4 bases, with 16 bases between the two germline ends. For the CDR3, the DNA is TGTGCCAGCAGCCCAAACGTAGCCAGTTTCTATGGCTACACCTTC. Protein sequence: CASSPNVASFYGYTF.

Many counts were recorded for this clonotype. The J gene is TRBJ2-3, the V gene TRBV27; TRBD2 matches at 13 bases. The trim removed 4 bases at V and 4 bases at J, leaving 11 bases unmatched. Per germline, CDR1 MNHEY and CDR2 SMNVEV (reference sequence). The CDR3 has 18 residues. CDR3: CASSSRRRTSGRPDTQYF. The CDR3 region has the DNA TGTGCCAGCAGTTCAAGGCGCCGGACTAGCGGGAGACCAGATACGCAGTATTTT.

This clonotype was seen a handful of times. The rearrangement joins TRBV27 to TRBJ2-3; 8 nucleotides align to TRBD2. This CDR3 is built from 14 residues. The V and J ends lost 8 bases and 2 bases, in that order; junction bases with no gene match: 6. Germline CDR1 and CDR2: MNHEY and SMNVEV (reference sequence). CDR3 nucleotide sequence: TGTGCCAGCGGAGCGGGAGACATCACAGATACGCAGTATTTT. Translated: CASGAGDITDTQYF.

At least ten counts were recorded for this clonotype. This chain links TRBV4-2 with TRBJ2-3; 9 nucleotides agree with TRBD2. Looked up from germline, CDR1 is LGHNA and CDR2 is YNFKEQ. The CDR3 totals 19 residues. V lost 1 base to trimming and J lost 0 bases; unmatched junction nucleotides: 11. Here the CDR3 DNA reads TGTGCCAGCAGCCAAGTGGGAAGACTAGCGGACCCTAGCACAGATACGCAGTATTTT. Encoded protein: CASSQVGRLADPSTDTQYF.

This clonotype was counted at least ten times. The DNA for the CDR3 is TGTGCCAGCAGCCTCTCGCCAGGGGCCGGGGAGCTGTTTTTT. It codes for CASSLSPGAGELFF. The chain employs TRBV9 and TRBJ2-2; TRBD1 might be the D (6 bases). Germline V gene data show CDR1 as SGDLS and CDR2 as YYNGEE. Trimming stripped 4 bases from V and 6 bases from J, with 13 bases between. The CDR3 is 14 amino acids.

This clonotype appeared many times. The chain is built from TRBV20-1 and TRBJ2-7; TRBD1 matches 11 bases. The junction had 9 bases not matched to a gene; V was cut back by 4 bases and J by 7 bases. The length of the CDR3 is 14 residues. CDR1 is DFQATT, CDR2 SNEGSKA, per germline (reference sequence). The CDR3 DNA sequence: TGCAGTGCTACCGGGGACAGGGGGAAACGGGAGCAGTACTTC. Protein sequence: CSATGDRGKREQYF.

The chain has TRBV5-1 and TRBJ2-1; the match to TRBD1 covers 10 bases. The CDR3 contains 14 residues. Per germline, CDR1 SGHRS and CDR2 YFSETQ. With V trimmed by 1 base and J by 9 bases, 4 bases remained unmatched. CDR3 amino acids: CASSLQRDRGEQFF. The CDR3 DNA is TGCGCCAGCAGCTTGCAAAGGGACAGGGGTGAGCAGTTCTTC.

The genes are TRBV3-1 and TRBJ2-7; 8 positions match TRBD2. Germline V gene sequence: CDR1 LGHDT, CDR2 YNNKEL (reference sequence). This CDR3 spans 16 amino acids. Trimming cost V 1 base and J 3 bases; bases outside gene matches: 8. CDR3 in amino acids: CASSQAVRLASYEQYF. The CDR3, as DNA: TGTGCCAGCAGCCAAGCGGTCCGACTAGCGAGCTACGAGCAGTACTTC.

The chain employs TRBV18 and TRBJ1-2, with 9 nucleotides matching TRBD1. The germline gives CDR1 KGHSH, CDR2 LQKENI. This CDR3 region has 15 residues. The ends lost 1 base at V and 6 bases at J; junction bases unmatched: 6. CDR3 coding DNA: TGTGCCAGCTCACCACGGACAGACAGGGGGGATGGCTACACCTTC. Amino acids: CASSPRTDRGDGYTF.

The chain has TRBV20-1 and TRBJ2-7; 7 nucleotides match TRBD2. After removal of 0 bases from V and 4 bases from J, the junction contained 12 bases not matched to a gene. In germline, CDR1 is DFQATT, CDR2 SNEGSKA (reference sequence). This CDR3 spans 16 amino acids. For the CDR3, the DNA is TGCAGTGCTAGAGATAATGGCGGGGCGGGAGCATACGAGCAGTACTTC. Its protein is CSARDNGGAGAYEQYF.

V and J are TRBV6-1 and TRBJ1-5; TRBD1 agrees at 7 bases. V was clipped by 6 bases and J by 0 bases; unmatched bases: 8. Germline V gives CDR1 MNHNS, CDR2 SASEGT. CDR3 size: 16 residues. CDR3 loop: CASSVGQPYSNQPQHF. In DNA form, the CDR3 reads TGTGCCAGCAGCGTGGGACAGCCGTATAGCAATCAGCCCCAGCATTTT.

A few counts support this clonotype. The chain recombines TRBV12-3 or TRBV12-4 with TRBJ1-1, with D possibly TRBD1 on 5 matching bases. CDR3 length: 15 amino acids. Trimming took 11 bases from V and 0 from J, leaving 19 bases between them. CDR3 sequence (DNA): TGTGCCTCGTCGGAGGGGCGCTATATGAACACTGAAGCTTTCTTT. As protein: CASSEGRYMNTEAFF.

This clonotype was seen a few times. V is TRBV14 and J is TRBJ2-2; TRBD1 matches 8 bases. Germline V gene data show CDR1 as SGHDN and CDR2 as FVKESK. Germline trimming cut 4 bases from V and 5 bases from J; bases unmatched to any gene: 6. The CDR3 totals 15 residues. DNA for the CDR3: TGTGCCAGCAGCCTAAGGACAGGGAAGACCGGGGAGCTGTTTTTT. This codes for CASSLRTGKTGELFF.

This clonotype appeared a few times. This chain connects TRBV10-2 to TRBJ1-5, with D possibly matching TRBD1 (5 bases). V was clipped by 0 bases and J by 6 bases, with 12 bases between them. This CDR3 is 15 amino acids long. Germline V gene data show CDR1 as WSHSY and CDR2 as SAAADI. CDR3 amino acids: CASSESLGRGQPQHF. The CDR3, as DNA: TGCGCCAGCAGTGAGTCCCTTGGTAGGGGTCAGCCCCAGCATTTT.

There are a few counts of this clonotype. This CDR3 reads CASSSDRARGETQYF. DNA for the CDR3: TGTGCCAGCAGCTCGGACAGGGCTAGGGGGGAGACCCAGTACTTC. The chain has TRBV7-2 and TRBJ2-5; 8 nucleotides align to TRBD1. Germline lookup yields CDR1 SGHTA and CDR2 FQGNSA. V trimming: 4 bases; J trimming: 5 bases; junction bases outside the gene matches: 9. The CDR3 extends over 15 amino acids. Filled out from reference TRBV7-2 and TRBJ2-5, the complete variable domain reads GAGVSQSPSNKVTEKGKDVELRCDPISGHTALYWYRQSLGQGLEFLIYFQGNSAPDKSGLPSDRFSAERTGGSVSTLTIQRTQQEDSAVYLCASSSDRARGETQYFGPGTRLLVL.

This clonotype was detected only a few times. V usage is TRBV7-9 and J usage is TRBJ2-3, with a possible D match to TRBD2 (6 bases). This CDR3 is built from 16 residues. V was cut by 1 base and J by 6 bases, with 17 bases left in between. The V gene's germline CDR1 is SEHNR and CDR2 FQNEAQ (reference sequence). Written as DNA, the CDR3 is TGTGCCAGCAGCTTAGTACCAGGGCTGAGCGGGGATACGCAGTATTTT. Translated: CASSLVPGLSGDTQYF.

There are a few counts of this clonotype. CDR3 sequence reads: CASSQGLNSNEQFF. The CDR3, as DNA: TGTGCCAGCAGCCAAGGGCTGAATAGCAATGAGCAGTTCTTC. The J gene is TRBJ2-1, the V gene TRBV3-1; D uncertain. Deletions cut 1 base from V and 6 bases from J, with 10 bases between. The CDR3 consists of 14 residues. From germline, CDR1 is LGHDT and CDR2 YNNKEL (reference sequence).

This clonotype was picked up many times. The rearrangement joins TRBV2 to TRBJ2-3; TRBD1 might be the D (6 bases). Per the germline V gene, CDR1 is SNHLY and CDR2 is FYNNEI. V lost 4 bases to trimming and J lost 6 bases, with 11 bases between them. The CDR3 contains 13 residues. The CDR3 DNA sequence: TGTGCCAGCAGTGTCCAGGGGACGGATACGCAGTATTTT. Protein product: CASSVQGTDTQYF.

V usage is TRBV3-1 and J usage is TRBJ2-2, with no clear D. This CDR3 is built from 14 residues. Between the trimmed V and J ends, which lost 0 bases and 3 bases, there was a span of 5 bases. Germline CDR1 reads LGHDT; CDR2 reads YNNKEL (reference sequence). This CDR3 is CASSQDGYTGELFF. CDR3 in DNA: TGTGCCAGCAGCCAAGATGGGTACACCGGGGAGCTGTTTTTT.

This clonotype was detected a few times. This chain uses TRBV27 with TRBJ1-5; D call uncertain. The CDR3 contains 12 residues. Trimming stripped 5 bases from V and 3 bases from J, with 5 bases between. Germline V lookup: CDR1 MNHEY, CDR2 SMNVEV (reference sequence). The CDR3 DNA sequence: TGTGCCAGCAGTCGATACAATCAGCCCCAGCATTTT. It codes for CASSRYNQPQHF.

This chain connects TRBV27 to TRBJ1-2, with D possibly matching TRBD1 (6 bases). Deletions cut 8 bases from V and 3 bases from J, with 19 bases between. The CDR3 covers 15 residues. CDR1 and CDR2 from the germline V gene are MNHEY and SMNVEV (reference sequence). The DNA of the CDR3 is TGTGCCAGCCGAGCCAAGGGGGGCGGGGACTATGGCTACACCTTC. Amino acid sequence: CASRAKGGGDYGYTF.

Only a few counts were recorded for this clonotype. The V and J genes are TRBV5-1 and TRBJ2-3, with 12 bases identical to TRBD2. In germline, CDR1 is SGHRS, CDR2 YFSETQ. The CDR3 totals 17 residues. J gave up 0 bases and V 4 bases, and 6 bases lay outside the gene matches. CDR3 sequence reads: CASSRGLAGTSTDTQYF. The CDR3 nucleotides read TGCGCCAGCAGCCGAGGACTAGCGGGAACTAGCACAGATACGCAGTATTTT.

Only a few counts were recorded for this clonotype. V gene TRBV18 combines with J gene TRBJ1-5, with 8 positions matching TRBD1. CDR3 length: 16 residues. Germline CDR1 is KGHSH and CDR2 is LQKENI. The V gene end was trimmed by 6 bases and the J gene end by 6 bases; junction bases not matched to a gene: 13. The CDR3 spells CASSSGTGSLSQPQHF. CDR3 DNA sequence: TGTGCCAGCTCCTCCGGGACAGGCTCACTGAGTCAGCCCCAGCATTTT.

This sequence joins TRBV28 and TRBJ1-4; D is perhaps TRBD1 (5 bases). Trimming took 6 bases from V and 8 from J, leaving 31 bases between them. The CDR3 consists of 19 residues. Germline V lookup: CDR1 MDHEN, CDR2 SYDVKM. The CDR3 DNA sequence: TGTGCCAGCAGCCCCCATTACCCCGGACAAAGGGGAGAAGAGGAAAAACTGTTTTTT. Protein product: CASSPHYPGQRGEEEKLFF.